This T cell receptor beta chain stems from a study of regulatory T cells in long-lasting Graves disease. Study results and caveats: A greater number of public clonotypes (around 3,000) was shared by persistent patients than by new patients (approximately 910).

Notes on this clonotype: Its antigen remains unknown.

Germline V gene sequence: CDR1 SGHDN, CDR2 FVKESK. Trimming cost V 5 bases and J 6 bases; bases outside gene matches: 17. The CDR3 has 17 residues. Stated time point: newly diagnosed GD, antithyroid drugs for less than 3 months. PBMC RNA was the source of the TCR library. Combining iRepertoire HTBI primers with Arm-PCR of CDR3 regions, the authors built TCR beta libraries. TCRdb ran MiXCR on the multiplex PCR reads and lists one entry per CDR3 protein. The sample lists about 540,000 distinct CDR3 sequences; roughly 14% were seen once. These data are also associated with another study on T cells in Graves' hyperthyroidism and ophthalmopathy.

The chain has TRBV14 and TRBJ2-5; 8 positions match TRBD2. This sequence was found in a man aged 25 to 40 with Graves disease. Sample: peripheral blood mononuclear cells (PBMCs), taken at new diagnosis, from a patient treated with antithyroid drugs. CDR3 residues: CASSFFIAGLEGQTQYF. The CDR3 DNA follows: TGTGCCAGCAGCTTTTTCATAGCGGGACTTGAGGGTCAGACCCAGTACTTC.